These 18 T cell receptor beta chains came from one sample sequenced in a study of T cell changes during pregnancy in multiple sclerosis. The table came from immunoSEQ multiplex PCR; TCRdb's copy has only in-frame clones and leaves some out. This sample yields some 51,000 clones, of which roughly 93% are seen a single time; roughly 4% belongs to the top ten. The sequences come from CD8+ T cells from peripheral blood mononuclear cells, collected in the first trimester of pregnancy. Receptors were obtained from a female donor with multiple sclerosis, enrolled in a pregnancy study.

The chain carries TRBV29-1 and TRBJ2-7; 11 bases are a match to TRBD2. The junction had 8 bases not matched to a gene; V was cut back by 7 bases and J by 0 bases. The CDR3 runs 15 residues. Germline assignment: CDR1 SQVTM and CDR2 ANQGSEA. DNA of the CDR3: TGCAGCGCCGTTACTAGCGGGGGCGTCTCCTACGAGCAGTACTTC. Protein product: CSAVTSGGVSYEQYF.

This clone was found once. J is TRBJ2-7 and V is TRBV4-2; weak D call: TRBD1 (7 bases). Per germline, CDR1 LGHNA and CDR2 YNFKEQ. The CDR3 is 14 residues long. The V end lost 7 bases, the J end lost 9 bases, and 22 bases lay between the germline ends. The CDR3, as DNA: TGTGCCAGCACACCGGGGGCAGGGGGGTTGGGGCAGTACTTC. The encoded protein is CASTPGAGGLGQYF.

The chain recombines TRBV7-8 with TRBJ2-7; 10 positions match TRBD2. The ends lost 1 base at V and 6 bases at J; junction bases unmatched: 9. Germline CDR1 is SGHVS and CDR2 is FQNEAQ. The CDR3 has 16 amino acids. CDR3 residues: CASSLVEPGLASEQYF. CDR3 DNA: TGTGCCAGCAGCTTAGTAGAACCGGGACTAGCGAGCGAGCAGTACTTC.

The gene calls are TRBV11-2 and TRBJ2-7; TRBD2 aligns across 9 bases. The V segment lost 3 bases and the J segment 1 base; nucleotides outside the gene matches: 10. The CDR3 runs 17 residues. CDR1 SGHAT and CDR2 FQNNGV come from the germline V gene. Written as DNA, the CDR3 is TGTGCCAGCAGCTTCTCGATAGCGGGGGCCGTTTCCTACGAGCAGTACTTC. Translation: CASSFSIAGAVSYEQYF.

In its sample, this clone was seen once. The CDR3 spells CASSLGQGSYNEQFF. For the CDR3, the DNA is TGTGCCAGCAGCCTTGGACAGGGCTCCTACAATGAGCAGTTCTTC. The V call is TRBV7-9, the J call TRBJ2-1; 8 nucleotides align to TRBD1. The CDR3 length is 15 residues. Germline assignment: CDR1 SEHNR and CDR2 FQNEAQ (reference sequence). Trimming took 5 bases from V and 0 from J; bases not matched to a gene: 3.

The CDR3 DNA reads TGTGCCAGCAGCCCCGCTGGGGAGAATGAGCAGTTCTTC. Protein product: CASSPAGENEQFF. The chain combines TRBV6-1 with TRBJ2-1; D is possibly TRBD2 (5 bases). Germline values: CDR1 MNHNS, CDR2 SASEGT. Between the trimmed V and J ends, which lost 6 bases and 7 bases, there was a span of 13 bases. The CDR3 totals 13 residues.

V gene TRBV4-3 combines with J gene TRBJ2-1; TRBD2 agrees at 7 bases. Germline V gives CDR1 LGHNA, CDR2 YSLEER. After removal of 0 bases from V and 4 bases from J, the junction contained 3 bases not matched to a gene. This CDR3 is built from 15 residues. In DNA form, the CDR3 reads TGCGCCAGCAGCCAAGAAAGGACTAGATACAATGAGCAGTTCTTC. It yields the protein CASSQERTRYNEQFF.

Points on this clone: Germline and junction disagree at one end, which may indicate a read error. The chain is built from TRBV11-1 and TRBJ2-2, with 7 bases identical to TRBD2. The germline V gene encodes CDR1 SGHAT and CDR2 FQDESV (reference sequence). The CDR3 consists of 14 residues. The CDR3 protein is CASRRTRNTGELFF. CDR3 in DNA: TGTGCCAGCAGGAGGACTAGAAACACGGGGGAGCTGTTTTTT.

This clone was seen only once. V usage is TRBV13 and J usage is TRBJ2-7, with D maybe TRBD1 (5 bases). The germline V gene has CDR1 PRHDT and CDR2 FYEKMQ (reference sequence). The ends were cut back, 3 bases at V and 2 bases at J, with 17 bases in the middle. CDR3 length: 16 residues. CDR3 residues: CASSFGALGRAYEQYF. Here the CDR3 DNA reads TGTGCCAGCAGCTTTGGGGCCTTGGGCAGGGCCTACGAGCAGTACTTC.

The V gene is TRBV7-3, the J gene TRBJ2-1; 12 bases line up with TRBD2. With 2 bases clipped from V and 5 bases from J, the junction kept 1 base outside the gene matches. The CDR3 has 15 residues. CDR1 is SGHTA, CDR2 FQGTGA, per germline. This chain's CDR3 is CASSLLAGGNNEQFF. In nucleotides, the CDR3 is TGTGCCAGCAGCTTACTAGCGGGGGGGAACAATGAGCAGTTCTTC. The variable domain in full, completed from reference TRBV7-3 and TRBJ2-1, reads GAGVSQTPSNKVTEKGKYVELRCDPISGHTALYWYRQSLGQGPEFLIYFQGTGAADDSGLPNDRFFAVRPEGSVSTLKIQRTERGDSAVYLCASSLLAGGNNEQFFGPGTRLTVL.

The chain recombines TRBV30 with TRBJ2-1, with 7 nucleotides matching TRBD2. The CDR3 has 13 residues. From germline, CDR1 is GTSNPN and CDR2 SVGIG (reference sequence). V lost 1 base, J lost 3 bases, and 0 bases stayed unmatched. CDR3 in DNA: TGTGCCTGGAGTGGGGAGGGCTACAATGAGCAGTTCTTC. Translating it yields CAWSGEGYNEQFF.

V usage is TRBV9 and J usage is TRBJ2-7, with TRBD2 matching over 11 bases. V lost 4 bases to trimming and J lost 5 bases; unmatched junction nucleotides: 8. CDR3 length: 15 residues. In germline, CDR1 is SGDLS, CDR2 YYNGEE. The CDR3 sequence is CASSMTSGALHEQYF. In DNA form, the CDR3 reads TGTGCCAGCAGCATGACTAGCGGGGCCCTCCACGAGCAGTACTTC.

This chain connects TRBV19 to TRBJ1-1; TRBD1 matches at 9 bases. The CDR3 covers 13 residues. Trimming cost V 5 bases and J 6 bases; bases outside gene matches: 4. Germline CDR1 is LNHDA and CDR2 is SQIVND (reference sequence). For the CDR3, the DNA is TGTGCCAGTAGTCCACAGGGGGCCGCTGAAGCTTTCTTT. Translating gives CASSPQGAAEAFF.

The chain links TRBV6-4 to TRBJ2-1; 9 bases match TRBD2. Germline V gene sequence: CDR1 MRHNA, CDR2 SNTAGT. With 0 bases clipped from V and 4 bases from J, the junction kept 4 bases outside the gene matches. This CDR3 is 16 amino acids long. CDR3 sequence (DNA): TGTGCCAGCAGTGACTCGCGGCGGGGGGGTTACAATGAGCAGTTCTTC. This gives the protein CASSDSRRGGYNEQFF.

CDR3 sequence: CASSYQQMIYGYTF. CDR3 coding DNA: TGTGCCAGCAGCTATCAACAGATGATTTATGGCTACACCTTC. The chain joins TRBV5-4 to TRBJ1-2, with D hard to call. V was clipped by 3 bases and J by 5 bases, with 14 bases between them. Germline CDR1 SGHNT, CDR2 YYREEE (reference sequence). The CDR3 is 14 residues long.

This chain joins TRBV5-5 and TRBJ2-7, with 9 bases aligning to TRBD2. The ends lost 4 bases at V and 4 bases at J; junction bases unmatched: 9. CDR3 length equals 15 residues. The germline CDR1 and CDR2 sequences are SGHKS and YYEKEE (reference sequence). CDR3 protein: CASSPLGGGAYEQYF. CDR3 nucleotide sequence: TGTGCCAGCAGCCCCTTGGGCGGGGGGGCGTACGAGCAGTACTTC.

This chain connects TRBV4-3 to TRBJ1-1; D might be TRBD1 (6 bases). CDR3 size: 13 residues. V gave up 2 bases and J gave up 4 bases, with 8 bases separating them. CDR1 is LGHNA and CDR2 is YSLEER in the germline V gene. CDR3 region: CASSQTGFTEAFF. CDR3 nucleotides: TGCGCCAGCAGCCAAACAGGGTTCACTGAAGCTTTCTTT.

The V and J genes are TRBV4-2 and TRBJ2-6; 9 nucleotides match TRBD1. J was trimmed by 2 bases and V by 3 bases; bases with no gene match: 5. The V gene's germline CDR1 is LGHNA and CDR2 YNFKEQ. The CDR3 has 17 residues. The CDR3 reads CASSQVDRGAGANVLTF. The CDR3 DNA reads TGTGCCAGCAGCCAGGTGGACAGGGGAGCTGGGGCCAACGTCCTGACTTTC.